This T cell receptor beta chain was profiled in a study of blood T cells in healthy people across ages. Study-wide findings and caveats: Strongly correlated with naive T cell percentage was TCR beta diversity. The unknown donor CMV status may have confounded expanded clonotype changes.

The study recruited healthy Caucasian donors from Russia who were aged about 6 to 100. V lost 5 bases and J lost 4; bases outside the gene matches: 15. Germline CDR1 SGHVS, CDR2 FQNEAQ. This CDR3 region has 17 residues. In the case of this clonotype: Its specificity is not known.

PCR was performed a second time for about 6 to 12 cycles using a sample-barcoded 5' primer and a J-beta primer mix. Tagging of each cDNA molecule was performed by a template-switch adaptor with 12 random nucleotides. A single record per CDR3 protein comes from TCRdb applying MiXCR to the 5' RACE reads. This table holds about 760,000 distinct CDR3 sequences, just over 55% found once. This sequence joins TRBV7-8 and TRBJ1-2; TRBD1 agrees at 8 bases. The clonotype was recovered from a middle-aged man in good health. Sequences were obtained from blood. In DNA, the CDR3 is TGTGCCAGCAGCCGGAGGGGCAGGGGGCCTTCGGTCTATGGCTACACCTTC. Encoded protein: CASSRRGRGPSVYGYTF.